These 11 T cell receptor beta chains originate from one sample sequenced in a study of cytomegalovirus exposure and HLA in healthy donors. Clones were read by immunoSEQ multiplex PCR, and TCRdb kept only the in-frame ones, dropping some. The profile shows 150,000 to 200,000 clones, about 81% of them singletons. Sequencing was done on a sample of PBMCs. These receptors were taken from a woman in her 30s in good health and CMV-seronegative.

This clone was seen a few times. The CDR3 here is CASVRDSNQPQHF. DNA of the CDR3: TGTGCCAGCGTCAGGGATAGCAATCAGCCCCAGCATTTT. This chain links TRBV18 with TRBJ1-5; tentatively, D is TRBD1 (5 bases). This CDR3 region has 13 residues. Trimming stripped 8 bases from V and 0 bases from J, with 8 bases between. The V gene's germline CDR1 is KGHSH and CDR2 LQKENI.

The chain links TRBV27 to TRBJ2-1, with D maybe TRBD1 (5 bases). Germline assignment: CDR1 MNHEY and CDR2 SMNVEV (reference sequence). The V and J ends lost 5 bases and 12 bases respectively, with 14 bases between them. The CDR3 has 12 residues. The CDR3 coding sequence is TGTGCCAGCAGTCACCTTGATCAGGGGCAGTTCTTC. It is translated as CASSHLDQGQFF.

The CDR3 nucleotides are TGCGCCAGCAGCCAAGAAGCCGCTAGCGGGATTTACAATGAGCAGTTCTTC. Encoded protein: CASSQEAASGIYNEQFF. The V gene is TRBV4-1, the J gene TRBJ2-1; 9 bases map to TRBD2. Germline loops: CDR1 MGHRA, CDR2 YSYEKL. Losses at the gene ends were 0 bases for V and 4 bases for J; bases not matched to a gene: 7. The CDR3 contains 17 residues.

This clone was seen a handful of times. This chain joins TRBV2 and TRBJ2-1, with TRBD2 identical over 8 bases. Germline V gene lookup returns CDR1 SNHLY and CDR2 FYNNEI. The CDR3 spans 15 residues. Trimming removed 7 bases from V and 2 bases from J; junction bases left unmatched: 7. The CDR3 reads CASNRLANTYNEQFF. The CDR3 DNA follows: TGTGCCAGCAACCGACTAGCGAACACCTACAATGAGCAGTTCTTC. The full variable domain, with the rest looked up from reference TRBV2 and TRBJ2-1, is EPEVTQTPSHQVTQMGQEVILRCVPISNHLYFYWYRQILGQKVEFLVSFYNNEISEKSEIFDDQFSVERPDGSNFTLKIRSTKLEDSAMYFCASNRLANTYNEQFFGPGTRLTVL.

A few counts support this clone. CDR3 protein: CASSVPTGNTEAFF. As DNA, the CDR3 is TGCGCCAGCAGCGTCCCGACAGGGAACACTGAAGCTTTCTTT. The gene calls are TRBV5-1 and TRBJ1-1; D is perhaps TRBD1 (6 bases). The germline V gene has CDR1 SGHRS and CDR2 YFSETQ. The CDR3 is made up of 14 amino acids. V lost 4 bases to trimming and J lost 1 base, with 11 bases between them.

This clone was detected only once. CDR3 DNA: TGTGCCAGCAGTTTACGGGACAGGGCCCACGAGCAGTACTTC. Translated, it gives CASSLRDRAHEQYF. The chain links TRBV28 to TRBJ2-7; TRBD1 agrees at 9 bases. This CDR3 is 14 amino acids long. Germline V gives CDR1 MDHEN, CDR2 SYDVKM. The J segment lost 5 bases and the V segment lost 2 bases, leaving 4 bases of the junction unmatched.

This chain joins TRBV5-6 and TRBJ1-3; D possibly corresponds to TRBD1 (6 bases). The CDR3 totals 13 residues. Germline V CDR1 and CDR2: SGHDT, YYEEEE. V was trimmed by 1 base and J by 8 bases, leaving 10 bases between them. The CDR3 sequence is CASSLTGSDTIYF. CDR3 sequence (DNA): TGTGCCAGCAGCTTGACAGGGTCGGACACCATATATTTT.

This chain uses TRBV7-8 with TRBJ1-5, with TRBD1 matching 11 bases. The V gene end was trimmed by 10 bases and the J gene end by 6 bases; junction bases not matched to a gene: 8. Per germline, CDR1 SGHVS and CDR2 FQNEAQ. The CDR3 is 14 amino acids. CDR3 loop: CATHGQGAGQPQHF. The CDR3 DNA sequence: TGTGCCACTCATGGACAGGGGGCGGGTCAGCCCCAGCATTTT.

The rearrangement uses TRBV6-5 and TRBJ2-7; D unresolved. With 7 bases removed from V and 2 bases from J, the gap between germline ends came to 6 bases. The CDR3 runs to 11 residues. Germline loops: CDR1 MNHEY, CDR2 SVGAGI. This CDR3 reads CASTKAYEQYF. CDR3 DNA: TGTGCCAGCACTAAAGCCTACGAGCAGTACTTC.

This clone was observed once. The rearrangement joins TRBV19 to TRBJ2-3; 7 nucleotides line up with TRBD1. Germline V lookup: CDR1 LNHDA, CDR2 SQIVND (reference sequence). J lost 3 bases, V lost 3 bases, and 6 bases had no gene match. This CDR3 comprises 15 residues. The CDR3 protein is CASSIQTGITDTQYF. As DNA, the CDR3 is TGTGCCAGTAGTATCCAGACAGGGATAACAGATACGCAGTATTTT. Using reference TRBV19 and TRBJ2-3 for the parts outside the CDR3, the full variable domain is DGGITQSPKYLFRKEGQNVTLSCEQNLNHDAMYWYRQDPGQGLRLIYYSQIVNDFQKGDIAEGYSVSREKKESFPLTVTSAQKNPTAFYLCASSIQTGITDTQYFGPGTRLTVL.

As DNA, the CDR3 is TGTGCCAGCAGTCGCGCCTGGGGGGACAGCGGGGAGACCCAGTACTTC. As protein: CASSRAWGDSGETQYF. V usage is TRBV27 and J usage is TRBJ2-5, with TRBD1 as a possible D gene (7 bases). V lost 5 bases to trimming and J lost 5 bases, with 21 bases between them. This CDR3 has 16 amino acids. In germline, CDR1 is MNHEY, CDR2 SMNVEV (reference sequence).